This T cell receptor (beta chain) comes out of a study of identical twins. Study outcomes and limitations: Insertions were fewer in abundant cord blood beta clonotypes, whereas memory repertoires showed none of this pattern. Invariant populations such as MAIT and iNKT cells could partly muddle zero-insertion analyses.

A universal primer binding site was introduced by template switching. The final cDNA contained unique molecular identifiers. From the 5' RACE reads, TCRdb called clonotypes with MiXCR, one entry per CDR3 protein. The table lists approximately 630,000 distinct CDR3 sequences, roughly 7.2% of them singletons. About this clonotype: The antigen is unknown.

CDR1 is SNHLY and CDR2 is FYNNEI in the germline V gene. This CDR3 has 14 residues. With 7 bases clipped from V and 8 bases from J, the junction kept 4 bases outside the gene matches. These data also featured in a second study, about yellow fever vaccine responses in identical twins. From that paper: A vaccine T cell response that seemed partly convergent and partly personalized was reported in twins.

Input material: PBMCs. The sequence was obtained from a woman aged 18-29 years in good health. The chain employs TRBV2 and TRBJ2-1, with 14 nucleotides matching TRBD2. CDR3 amino acids: CASTGTSGSHEQFF. The CDR3 coding sequence is TGTGCCAGCACCGGGACTAGCGGGAGTCATGAGCAGTTCTTC.